The present T cell receptor beta chain was sequenced within a study of CD8 T cells in ankylosing spondylitis. Study-wide findings and caveats: Researchers reportedly found disease-linked clones significantly enriched in matched ankylosing spondylitis synovial fluid. Seemingly distinctive of ankylosing spondylitis blood was a TCR beta motif formed by eight highly homologous variants.

A quantitative 5'-RACE method, one with molecular barcodes, was used to make TCR beta libraries. TCRdb fed the 5' RACE reads into MiXCR, producing one record per CDR3 protein. The sample includes approximately 550,000 distinct CDR3 sequences, 10% to 15% of them seen just once. As concerns this clonotype: Its specificity is not known.

Sequenced sample: blood, either unsorted or a sorted T cell fraction (not recorded which). The sequence was obtained from a male donor with ankylosing spondylitis.

This CDR3 is CASSERRLSTGELFF. CDR3 DNA sequence: TGTGCCAGCAGTGAAAGACGGCTAAGCACCGGGGAGCTGTTTTTT. This chain connects TRBV2 to TRBJ2-2; D is uncertain. In germline, CDR1 is SNHLY, CDR2 FYNNEI. Deletions cut 2 bases from V and 4 bases from J, with 11 bases between. There are 15 residues in the CDR3.